These T cell receptor beta chains were read from a single sample in a study of T-cell memory formation after mild COVID-19. TCRdb fed the 5' RACE reads into MiXCR, producing one record per CDR3 protein. The sample has about 440,000 distinct CDR3 sequences; about 20% are singletons. Sample: PBMCs or a T cell subset sorted from them (not recorded which). The receptors here all came from an adult woman who had mild COVID-19 (a few samples of this study predate the infection). Cell type and time point are not known. CDR3s include the opening cysteine and the closing phenylalanine or tryptophan. A D gene is named only where the DNA matches it firmly. For some rows the clone size is stated as once, few or many, or as a class when expanded; others skip it.

DNA: TGTGCCAGCAGCTCACGGAGGACTGGTGAAGCTTTCTTT
CDR3: CASSSRRTGEAFF
D: NA
V: TRBV12-3/TRBV12-4
J: TRBJ1-1
size: NA

DNA: TGCGCCAGCAGCCAACCCTTACGACAGACGACCTACAATGAGCAGTTCTTC
CDR3: CASSQPLRQTTYNEQFF
D: NA
V: TRBV4-1
J: TRBJ2-1
size: few

DNA: TGTGCCAGCAGTTTAACGACGGTTGGAAATTCACCCCTCCACTTT
CDR3: CASSLTTVGNSPLHF
D: NA
V: TRBV27
J: TRBJ1-6
size: few

DNA: TGTGCCAGCAGCTTTGATGAGCGCTACGAGCAGTACTTC
CDR3: CASSFDERYEQYF
D: NA
V: TRBV7-2
J: TRBJ2-7
size: many

DNA: TGTGCCAGCAGCTTGGGGGAACATAGCAATCAGCCCCAGCATTTT
CDR3: CASSLGEHSNQPQHF
D: NA
V: TRBV5-5
J: TRBJ1-5
size: NA

DNA: TGTGCCAGCAGTCCAGACGGGAGGGGTACTGGAGATACGCAGTATTTT
CDR3: CASSPDGRGTGDTQYF
D: TRBD2
V: TRBV6-6
J: TRBJ2-3
size: NA

DNA: TGTGCCAGCAGCTTTTACACCCTACGGGAGCAGTACTTC
CDR3: CASSFYTLREQYF
D: NA
V: TRBV11-2
J: TRBJ2-7
size: NA

DNA: TGTGCCAGCAGTCTACGTCCCCCCGGGACAGTGGGCGGGGAGCTGTTTTTT
CDR3: CASSLRPPGTVGGELFF
D: TRBD1
V: TRBV12-3/TRBV12-4
J: TRBJ2-2
size: few

DNA: TGCAGCGGAAGACCTCAAAGCGGGACTGAAGCTTTCTTT
CDR3: CSGRPQSGTEAFF
D: NA
V: TRBV29-1
J: TRBJ1-1
size: NA

DNA: TGTGCCAGCAGTAACCTAGCGACCTACAATGAGCAGTTCTTC
CDR3: CASSNLATYNEQFF
D: NA
V: TRBV6-5
J: TRBJ2-1
size: few

DNA: TGTGCCAGCAGCCCAGACTCCGGACAGGGGGTGGGCAATGAGCAGTTCTTC
CDR3: CASSPDSGQGVGNEQFF
D: TRBD1
V: TRBV7-3
J: TRBJ2-1
size: NA

DNA: TGCAGCGGGGACCAGGGGGCCTACGAGCAGTACTTC
CDR3: CSGDQGAYEQYF
D: TRBD1
V: TRBV29-1
J: TRBJ2-7
size: NA

DNA: TGCGCCAGCAGCTTGGGGGCAGCGGGAGCTTCCGAGCAGTACTTC
CDR3: CASSLGAAGASEQYF
D: TRBD2
V: TRBV5-1
J: TRBJ2-7
size: NA

DNA: TGTGCCAGCAGCTTAACTTCAGTTCGCCGACGCACCGGGGAGCTGTTTTTT
CDR3: CASSLTSVRRRTGELFF
D: NA
V: TRBV7-2
J: TRBJ2-2
size: NA

DNA: TGTGCCATCAGTGAGCCAGGGAGTAAAAGCACAGATACGCAGTATTTT
CDR3: CAISEPGSKSTDTQYF
D: NA
V: TRBV10-3
J: TRBJ2-3
size: NA

DNA: TGCGCCAGCAGCCAAGAATACGGGAGCACCGGGGAGCTGTTTTTT
CDR3: CASSQEYGSTGELFF
D: NA
V: TRBV4-1
J: TRBJ2-2
size: many

DNA: TGTGCCAGCACTTCCAGGTCGGGTCCAGGAAACACCATATATTTT
CDR3: CASTSRSGPGNTIYF
D: NA
V: TRBV7-6
J: TRBJ1-3
size: NA

DNA: TGTGCCAGCAGACCCATCGTCACCGGGACGGGGAATCGGAACACTGAAGCTTTCTTT
CDR3: CASRPIVTGTGNRNTEAFF
D: NA
V: TRBV12-3/TRBV12-4
J: TRBJ1-1
size: once

DNA: TGCAGTGCCGGGACTAGCGGGAAGGGCAATGAGCAGTTCTTC
CDR3: CSAGTSGKGNEQFF
D: TRBD2
V: TRBV20-1
J: TRBJ2-1
size: NA

DNA: TGCGCCAGCAGCCTGGCGTGGGCCGGGTCCTACGAGCAGTACTTC
CDR3: CASSLAWAGSYEQYF
D: NA
V: TRBV4-3
J: TRBJ2-7
size: NA

DNA: TGTGCCAGCAGTTACTCGGTGGACAGTCCGTATCAGCCCCAGCATTTT
CDR3: CASSYSVDSPYQPQHF
D: NA
V: TRBV6-2/TRBV6-3
J: TRBJ1-5
size: NA

DNA: TGCGCCAGCAGCCCCGGGACAGCCTCGGGTCAGCCCCAGCATTTT
CDR3: CASSPGTASGQPQHF
D: TRBD1
V: TRBV5-1
J: TRBJ1-5
size: few